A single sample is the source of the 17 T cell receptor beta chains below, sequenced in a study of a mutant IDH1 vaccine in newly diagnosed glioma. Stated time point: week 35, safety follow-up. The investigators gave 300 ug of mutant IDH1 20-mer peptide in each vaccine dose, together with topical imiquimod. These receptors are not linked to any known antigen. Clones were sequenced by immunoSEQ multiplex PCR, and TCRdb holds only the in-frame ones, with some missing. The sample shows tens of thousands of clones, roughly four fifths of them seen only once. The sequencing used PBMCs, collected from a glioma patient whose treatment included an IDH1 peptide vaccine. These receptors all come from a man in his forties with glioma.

CDR3 in DNA: TGTGCCAGCAGCCCAGAGGGACAGCTCACAGATACGCAGTATTTT. Translation gives CASSPEGQLTDTQYF. The genes are TRBV11-3 and TRBJ2-3, with 7 bases fitting TRBD1. The junction had 7 bases not matched to a gene; V was cut back by 5 bases and J by 2 bases. CDR1 SGHNT and CDR2 YENEEA come from the germline V gene. The CDR3 totals 15 residues. Complete variable domain (other parts from reference TRBV11-3 and TRBJ2-3): EAGVVQSPRYKIIEKKQPVAFWCNPISGHNTLYWYLQNLGQGPELLIRYENEEAVDDSQLPKDRFSAERLKGVDSTLKIQPAELGDSAVYLCASSPEGQLTDTQYFGPGTRLTVL.

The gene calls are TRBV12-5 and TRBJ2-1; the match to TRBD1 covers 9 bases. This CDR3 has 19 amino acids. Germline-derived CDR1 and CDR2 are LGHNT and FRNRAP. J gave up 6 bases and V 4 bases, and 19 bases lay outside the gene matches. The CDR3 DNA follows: TGTGCTAGTGGTTGGGACAGGGAGGGGGCGCTACTAGCTGCCAATGAGCAGTTCTTC. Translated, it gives CASGWDREGALLAANEQFF.

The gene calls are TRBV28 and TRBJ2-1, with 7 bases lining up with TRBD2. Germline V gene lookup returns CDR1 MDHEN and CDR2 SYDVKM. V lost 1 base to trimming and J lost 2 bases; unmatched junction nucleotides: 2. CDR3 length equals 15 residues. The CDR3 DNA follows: TGTGCCAGCAGTTTATACGGGGGGACCTACAATGAGCAGTTCTTC. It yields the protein CASSLYGGTYNEQFF.

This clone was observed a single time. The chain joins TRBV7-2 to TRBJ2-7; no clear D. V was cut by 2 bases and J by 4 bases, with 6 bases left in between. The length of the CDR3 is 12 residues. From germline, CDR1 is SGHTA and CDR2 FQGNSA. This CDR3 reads CASSLYRYEQYF. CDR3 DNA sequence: TGTGCCAGCAGCTTATACAGATACGAGCAGTACTTC.

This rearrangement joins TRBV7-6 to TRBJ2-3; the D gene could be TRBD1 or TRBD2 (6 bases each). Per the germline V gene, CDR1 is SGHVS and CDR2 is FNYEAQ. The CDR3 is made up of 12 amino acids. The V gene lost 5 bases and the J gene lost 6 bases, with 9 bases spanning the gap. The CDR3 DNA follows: TGTGCCAGCAGCGAAGGGGGGGATACGCAGTATTTT. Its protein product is CASSEGGDTQYF.

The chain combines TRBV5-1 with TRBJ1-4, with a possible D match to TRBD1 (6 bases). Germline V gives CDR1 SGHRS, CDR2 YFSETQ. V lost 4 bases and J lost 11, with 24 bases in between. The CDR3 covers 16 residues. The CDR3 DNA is TGCGCCAGCAGCAGGCGATCAGGGGTTCAGGAGGTTAAACTGTTTTTT. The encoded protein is CASSRRSGVQEVKLFF. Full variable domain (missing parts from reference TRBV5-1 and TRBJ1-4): KAGVTQTPRYLIKTRGQQVTLSCSPISGHRSVSWYQQTPGQGLQFLFEYFSETQRNKGNFPGRFSGRQFSNSRSEMNVSTLELGDSALYLCASSRRSGVQEVKLFFGSGTQLSVL.

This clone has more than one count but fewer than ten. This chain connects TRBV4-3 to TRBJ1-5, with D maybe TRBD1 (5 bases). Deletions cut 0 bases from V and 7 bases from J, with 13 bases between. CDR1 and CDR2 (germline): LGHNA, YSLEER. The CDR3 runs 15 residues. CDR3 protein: CASSQDSRGGQPQHF. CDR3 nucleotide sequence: TGCGCCAGCAGCCAAGATTCCCGGGGGGGACAGCCCCAGCATTTT.

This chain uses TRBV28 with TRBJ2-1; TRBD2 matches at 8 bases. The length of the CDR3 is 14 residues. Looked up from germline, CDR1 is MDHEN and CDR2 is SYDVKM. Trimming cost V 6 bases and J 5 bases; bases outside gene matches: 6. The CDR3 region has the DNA TGTGCCAGCAGACCAGCGGGAGTTAACAATGAGCAGTTCTTC. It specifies CASRPAGVNNEQFF.

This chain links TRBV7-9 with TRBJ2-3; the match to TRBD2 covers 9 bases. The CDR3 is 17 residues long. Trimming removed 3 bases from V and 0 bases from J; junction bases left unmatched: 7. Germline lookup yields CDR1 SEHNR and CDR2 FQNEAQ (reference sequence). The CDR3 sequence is CASSLSLAGTSTDTQYF. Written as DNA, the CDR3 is TGTGCCAGCAGCTTGTCACTAGCGGGTACTAGCACAGATACGCAGTATTTT.

The CDR3 spells CASSLLRTVQETQYF. CDR3 coding DNA: TGTGCCAGCAGCCTTTTGAGGACAGTCCAAGAGACCCAGTACTTC. J is TRBJ2-5 and V is TRBV14, with a tentative D call TRBD1 (6 bases). CDR3 length: 15 residues. Trimming left V 4 bases short and J 1 base short, with 13 bases between. Germline loops: CDR1 SGHDN, CDR2 FVKESK.

The CDR3 loop reads CASSLTGLSSGNTIYF. CDR3 nucleotide sequence: TGTGCCAGCAGCTTGACAGGACTCAGCTCTGGAAACACCATATATTTT. V usage is TRBV5-5 and J usage is TRBJ1-3; D might be TRBD1 (5 bases). The V and J ends lost 1 base and 0 bases respectively, with 11 bases between them. The germline CDR1 and CDR2 sequences are SGHKS and YYEKEE (reference sequence). This CDR3 has 16 residues.

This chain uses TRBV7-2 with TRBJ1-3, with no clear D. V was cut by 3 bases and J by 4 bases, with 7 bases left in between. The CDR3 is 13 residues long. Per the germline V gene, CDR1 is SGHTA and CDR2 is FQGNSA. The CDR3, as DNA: TGTGCCAGCAGCTTTCAGTGGGGAAACACCATATATTTT. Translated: CASSFQWGNTIYF.

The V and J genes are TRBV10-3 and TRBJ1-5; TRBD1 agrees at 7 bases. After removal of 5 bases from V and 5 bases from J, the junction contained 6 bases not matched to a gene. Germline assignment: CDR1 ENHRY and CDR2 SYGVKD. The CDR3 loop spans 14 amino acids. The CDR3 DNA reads TGTGCCATCAGTAGAGGACAGGTCGATCAGCCCCAGCATTTT. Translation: CAISRGQVDQPQHF.

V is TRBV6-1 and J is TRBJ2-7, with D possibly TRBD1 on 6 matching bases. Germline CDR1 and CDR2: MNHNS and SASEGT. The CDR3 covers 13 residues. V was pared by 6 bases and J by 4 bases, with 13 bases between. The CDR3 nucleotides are TGTGCCAGCAGCGCAGGGGAAGGATACGAGCAGTACGTC. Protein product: CASSAGEGYEQYV.

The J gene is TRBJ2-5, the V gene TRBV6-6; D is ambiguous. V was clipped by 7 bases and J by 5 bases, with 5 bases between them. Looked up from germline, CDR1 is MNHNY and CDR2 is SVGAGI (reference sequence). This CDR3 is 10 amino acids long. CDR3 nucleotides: TGTGCCAGCAAAAGGGAGACCCAGTACTTC. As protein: CASKRETQYF.

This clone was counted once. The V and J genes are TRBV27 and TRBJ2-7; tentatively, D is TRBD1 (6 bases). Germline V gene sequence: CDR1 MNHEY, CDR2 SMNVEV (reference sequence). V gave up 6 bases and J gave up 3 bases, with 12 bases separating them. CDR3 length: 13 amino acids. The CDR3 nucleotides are TGTGCCAGCAGGAGACAGGAGTTCTACGAGCAGTACGTC. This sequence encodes CASRRQEFYEQYV.

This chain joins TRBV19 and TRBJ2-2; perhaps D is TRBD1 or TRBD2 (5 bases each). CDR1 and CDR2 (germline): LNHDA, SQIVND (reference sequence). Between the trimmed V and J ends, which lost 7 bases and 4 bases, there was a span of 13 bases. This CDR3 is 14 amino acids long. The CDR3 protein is CASNKGPFTGELFF. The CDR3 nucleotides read TGTGCCAGTAATAAGGGACCCTTCACCGGGGAGCTGTTTTTT.